The table lists the clone carrying this T cell receptor (beta chain) with many counts. As handled by the study authors: Estimates of nucleated cell counts were drawn from the amplification of reference gene primers. TCRdb's copy holds only in-frame clones and misses some; the assay was immunoSEQ multiplex PCR. V and J calls and clone size follow that table, whereas D and trimming were derived from the DNA. The table includes roughly 200,000 clones, roughly 86% detected once. The data belong to a study of blood T cell repertoires in COVID-19. Study summary: Samples taken during acute and convalescent COVID-19 were collected in the United States, Italy and Spain.

Between the trimmed V and J ends, which lost 4 bases and 5 bases, there was a span of 15 bases. This CDR3 has 14 amino acids. Per the germline V gene, CDR1 is GTSNPN and CDR2 is SVGIG (reference sequence). Those who participated ranged in age from roughly 18 to 90 years and resided in about two dozen US areas. Cohort allocation depended upon clinical history that participants reported. This receptor was obtained from a man aged 35 to 55 with acute COVID-19. The chain combines TRBV30 with TRBJ2-1; possible D gene TRBD1, 5 bases. Sample: PBMCs or T cells enriched from blood (not recorded which). The CDR3 here is CAWTTKGLNNEQFF. The CDR3 DNA is TGTGCCTGGACGACCAAGGGGCTCAACAATGAGCAGTTCTTC.